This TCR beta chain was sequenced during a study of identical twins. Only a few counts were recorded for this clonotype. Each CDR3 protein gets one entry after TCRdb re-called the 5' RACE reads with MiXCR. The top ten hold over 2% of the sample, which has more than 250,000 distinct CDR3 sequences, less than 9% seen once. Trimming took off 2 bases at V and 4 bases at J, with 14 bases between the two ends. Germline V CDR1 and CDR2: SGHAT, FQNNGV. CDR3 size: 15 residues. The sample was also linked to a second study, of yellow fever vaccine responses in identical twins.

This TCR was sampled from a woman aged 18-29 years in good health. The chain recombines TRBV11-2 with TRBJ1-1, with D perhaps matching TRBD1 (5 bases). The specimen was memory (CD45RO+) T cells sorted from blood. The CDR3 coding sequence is TGTGCCAGCAGCTTAAGACAGCGGGTAGGCACTGAAGCTTTCTTT. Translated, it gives CASSLRQRVGTEAFF.